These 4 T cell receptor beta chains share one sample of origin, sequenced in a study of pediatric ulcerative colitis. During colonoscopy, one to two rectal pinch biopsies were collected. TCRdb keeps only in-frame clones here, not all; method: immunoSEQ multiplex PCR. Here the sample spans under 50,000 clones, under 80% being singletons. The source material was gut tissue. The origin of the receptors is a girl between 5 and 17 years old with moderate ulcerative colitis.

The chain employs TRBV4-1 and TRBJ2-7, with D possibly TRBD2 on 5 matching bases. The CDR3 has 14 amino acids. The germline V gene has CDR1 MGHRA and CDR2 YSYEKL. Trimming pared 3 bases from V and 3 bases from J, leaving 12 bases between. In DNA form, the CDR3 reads TGCGCCAGCAGCCAGGCGGACTGGGGCTACGAGCAGTACTTC. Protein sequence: CASSQADWGYEQYF.

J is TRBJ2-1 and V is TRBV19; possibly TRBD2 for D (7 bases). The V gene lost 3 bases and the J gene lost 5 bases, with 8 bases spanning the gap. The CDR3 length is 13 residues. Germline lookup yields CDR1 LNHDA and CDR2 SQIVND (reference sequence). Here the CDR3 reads CASSMGGHNEQFF. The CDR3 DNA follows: TGTGCCAGTAGTATGGGGGGGCACAATGAGCAGTTCTTC.

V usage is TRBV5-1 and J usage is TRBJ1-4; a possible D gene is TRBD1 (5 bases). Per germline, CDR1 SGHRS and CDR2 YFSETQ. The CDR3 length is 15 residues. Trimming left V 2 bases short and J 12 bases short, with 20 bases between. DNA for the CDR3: TGCGCCAGCAGCTTTACCGGGACTTTGGGTGGAGAACTGTTTTTT. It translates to CASSFTGTLGGELFF.

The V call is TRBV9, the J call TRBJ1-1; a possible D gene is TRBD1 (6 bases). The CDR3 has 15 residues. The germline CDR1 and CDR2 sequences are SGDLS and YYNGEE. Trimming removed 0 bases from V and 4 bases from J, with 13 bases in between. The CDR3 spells CASSVASGAATEAFF. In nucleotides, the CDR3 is TGTGCCAGCAGCGTAGCCTCAGGGGCGGCCACTGAAGCTTTCTTT. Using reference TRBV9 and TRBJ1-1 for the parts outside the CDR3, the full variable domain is DSGVTQTPKHLITATGQRVTLRCSPRSGDLSVYWYQQSLDQGLQFLIQYYNGEERAKGNILERFSAQQFPDLHSELNLSSLELGDSALYFCASSVASGAATEAFFGQGTRLTVV.